The TCR beta chain under discussion was sequenced for a study of vaccination and CD4 T cells after COVID-19. Study in general: The BNT162b2 or mRNA-1273 vaccine was given to participants in two doses. The authors exposed cells to overlapping spike peptides derived from SARS-CoV-2, HCoV-NL63, HCoV-OC43 and HCoV-229E.

This clonotype appeared a few times. Its antigen is as yet unknown. The length of the CDR3 is 15 residues. The treatment: 10-day PBMC culture with coronavirus spike peptide pools or control peptides (ViraFEST assay). Negative selection enriched CD4+ T cells from cultures at roughly 10 days. Once obtained from cultured CD4+ T cells, the DNA was sequenced using the Oncomine TCR Beta short-read assay. Each CDR3 protein gets one entry after TCRdb re-called the PCR reads with MiXCR. The sample carries 20,000 to 25,000 distinct CDR3 sequences, 43% recorded once. This clonotype was sampled from a human donor who had recovered from COVID-19. This sequence joins TRBV21-1 and TRBJ2-7; the listed D gene, TRBD1, was not tested against the DNA. TRBV21-1 is shown as a pseudogene. What was sequenced was CD4+ T cells from blood, cultured in vitro. The CDR3 region has the DNA TGTGCCAGCAGCCTCCACCGGGCCAGCTCCTACGAGCAGTACTTC. Translated: CASSLHRASSYEQYF.